This entry lists 5 T cell receptor beta chains sequenced from one sample in a study of identical twins. TCRdb re-derived calls from the 5' RACE reads in MiXCR, one entry per CDR3 protein. The sample yields around 550,000 distinct CDR3 sequences, around 15% seen once. This sample was shared with a second study, whose subject was yellow fever vaccine responses in identical twins.

The sample consisted of CD4+ T cells sorted from blood. The receptors here all came from a woman in her late teens or twenties in good health.

This clonotype occurred a few times. The CDR3 region is CAISDSRGITGELFF. In DNA, the CDR3 is TGTGCCATCAGTGACTCCAGGGGGATCACCGGGGAGCTGTTTTTT. The rearrangement uses TRBV10-3 and TRBJ2-2; 7 bases are shared with TRBD1. The germline V gene encodes CDR1 ENHRY and CDR2 SYGVKD. The CDR3 sequence is 15 residues long. The V and J ends lost 3 bases and 4 bases, in that order; junction bases with no gene match: 5.

The sample holds a few counts of this clonotype. The chain uses TRBV29-1 and TRBJ2-5; D is unresolved. V gave up 0 bases and J gave up 7 bases, with 12 bases separating them. In germline, CDR1 is SQVTM, CDR2 ANQGSEA. The CDR3 consists of 13 residues. The CDR3 is CSVEDSKYRTQYF. CDR3 coding DNA: TGCAGCGTTGAAGATAGTAAATATAGGACCCAGTACTTC.

V usage is TRBV20-1 and J usage is TRBJ2-5; TRBD1 is a possible D gene (5 bases). This CDR3 is built from 12 residues. Germline V gene lookup returns CDR1 DFQATT and CDR2 SNEGSKA (reference sequence). The ends were cut back, 4 bases at V and 0 bases at J, with 6 bases in the middle. The CDR3 DNA reads as TGCAGTGCTACAGGGTACCAAGAGACCCAGTACTTC. The encoded protein is CSATGYQETQYF.

In its sample, this clonotype was seen many times. The genes are TRBV12-3 or TRBV12-4 and TRBJ1-1; D is uncertain. The CDR3 runs 14 residues. V lost 2 bases and J 5 bases, leaving 12 bases between the germline ends. CDR3 nucleotides: TGTGCCAGCAGTTTAAGCCCCGGGGATACTGAAGCTTTCTTT. Its protein product is CASSLSPGDTEAFF.

The CDR3 protein is CASSLGGGSLTDTQYF. The CDR3 coding sequence is TGTGCCAGCAGCTTAGGCGGCGGGAGTTTAACAGATACGCAGTATTTT. The V gene is TRBV7-7, the J gene TRBJ2-3, with TRBD2 matching over 7 bases. The trim removed 1 base at V and 3 bases at J, leaving 7 bases unmatched. The CDR3 has 16 amino acids. The germline V gene has CDR1 SSHAT and CDR2 FNYEAQ (reference sequence).